This entry concerns a single TCR beta chain. Its antigen is unidentified. From germline, CDR1 is LGHNT and CDR2 FRNRAP. The CDR3 is 14 amino acids. A multiplex PCR was run with 60 Vbeta primers and 13 Jbeta primers. Here immunoSEQ multiplex PCR was the method, and the copy in TCRdb shows in-frame clones only, minus some. The sample holds roughly 60,000 clones. The source of the sample is a study of cytomegalovirus exposure and HLA in healthy donors. General study results and limits: Information on immune exposure was restricted to one variable (CMV serostatus). In an earlier analysis, in 587 donors, most V segments appeared productive either ~90% or ~30% of the time.

This sequence joins TRBV12-5 and TRBJ2-5; 7 nucleotides line up with TRBD1. The J call is doubtful: the DNA matches TRBJ2-7 better. This TCR was recovered from a woman younger than 30 in good health and CMV-seronegative. Sequencing input: PBMCs. As DNA, the CDR3 is TGTGCTAGTGGTCTCCGGACAGGTCCCTACGAGCAGTACTTC. Residues: CASGLRTGPYEQYF.